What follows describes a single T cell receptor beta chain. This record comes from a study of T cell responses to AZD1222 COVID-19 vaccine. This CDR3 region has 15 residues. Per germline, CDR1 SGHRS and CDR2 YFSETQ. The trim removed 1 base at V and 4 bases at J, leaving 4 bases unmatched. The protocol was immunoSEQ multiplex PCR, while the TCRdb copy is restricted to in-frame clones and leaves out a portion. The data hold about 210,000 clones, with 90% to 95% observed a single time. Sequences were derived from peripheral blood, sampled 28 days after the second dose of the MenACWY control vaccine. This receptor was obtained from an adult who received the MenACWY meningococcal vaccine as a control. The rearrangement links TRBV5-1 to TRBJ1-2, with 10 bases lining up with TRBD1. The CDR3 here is CASSLTGTGAYGYTF. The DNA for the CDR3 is TGCGCCAGCAGCTTGACCGGGACAGGGGCCTATGGCTACACCTTC.